Sequencing of this T cell receptor (beta chain) was carried out in a study of spatial heterogeneity in lung cancer. Looked up from germline, CDR1 is SGHTA and CDR2 is FQGTGA. This CDR3 has 16 amino acids. Trimming stripped 1 base from V and 3 bases from J, with 12 bases between. Unique molecular identifiers, one per molecule, were present on every TCR cDNA molecule. TCRdb processed the 5' RACE reads anew with MiXCR; each CDR3 protein has one entry. The sample lists 23,000 or so distinct CDR3 sequences; around 6% were seen once. Study-level points and caveats: Expanded TCRs classified as ubiquitous or regional were counted, and these counts tracked ubiquitous and regional nonsynonymous mutations, respectively. Tumor mutation count correlated with how many alpha and beta TCRs expanded intratumorally.

This clonotype appeared many times. Antigen: not known. Time point: sample taken at primary tumor resection. A total of approximately 75 untreated early-stage non-small cell lung cancer patients served as donors. Tumor, nontumor lung or frozen PBMC supplied whole RNA, sequenced without sorting. Sequenced here: lung tumor tissue, sampled at surgery. This clonotype originated in a male donor with early-stage non-small cell lung cancer. The chain recombines TRBV7-3 with TRBJ2-2; D may be TRBD2 (6 bases). CDR3 nucleotide sequence: TGTGCCAGCAGCTTAAACGGACCGGGAGACACCGGGGAGCTGTTTTTT. It codes for CASSLNGPGDTGELFF.